This section outlines one T cell receptor (beta chain) sequence together with its context. Its antigen is as yet unknown. The germline V gene encodes CDR1 KGHSH and CDR2 LQKENI. The CDR3 has 15 residues. The V gene end was trimmed by 4 bases and the J gene end by 1 base; junction bases not matched to a gene: 1. These data are taken from a study of tumor and adjacent non-tumor tissue in lung cancer. The overall study: Aged about 31 to 76 years, patients included about 11 men and roughly five women with stage I to III disease.

TCRbeta libraries were built with three rounds of nested PCR, modified from ARM-PCR. TCRdb itself ran the multiplex PCR reads through MiXCR, one entry per CDR3 protein. The sample consists of about 200,000 distinct CDR3 sequences, about 71% of them appearing once. Study-wide results and caveats: Compared with tumor, normal lung showed significantly lower TCR diversity.

RNA was extracted from bulk tissue without any cell sorting. Newly diagnosed lung cancer patients had thoracic surgery in China, August–late 2014, without prior chemotherapy. The chain employs TRBV18 and TRBJ2-6; 7 nucleotides agree with TRBD1. This TCR derives from a man aged 55 to 69 with non-small cell lung cancer. Material: lung tumor tissue. CDR3 amino acids: CASSRQGSGANVLTF. The CDR3 bases are TGTGCCAGCTCACGACAGGGATCTGGGGCCAACGTCCTGACTTTC.